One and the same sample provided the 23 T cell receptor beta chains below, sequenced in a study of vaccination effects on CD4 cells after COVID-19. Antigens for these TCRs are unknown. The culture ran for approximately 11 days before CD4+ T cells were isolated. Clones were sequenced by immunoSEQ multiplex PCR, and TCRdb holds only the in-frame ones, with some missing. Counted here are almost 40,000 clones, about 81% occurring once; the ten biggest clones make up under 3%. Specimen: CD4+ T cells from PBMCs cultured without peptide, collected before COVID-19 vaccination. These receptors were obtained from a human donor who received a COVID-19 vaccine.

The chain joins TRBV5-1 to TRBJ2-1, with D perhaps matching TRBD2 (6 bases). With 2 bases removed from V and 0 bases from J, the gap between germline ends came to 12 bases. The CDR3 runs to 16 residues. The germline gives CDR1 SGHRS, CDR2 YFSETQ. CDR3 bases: TGCGCCAGCAGCTTATTTAGCGGAGACTCCTACAATGAGCAGTTCTTC. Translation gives CASSLFSGDSYNEQFF.

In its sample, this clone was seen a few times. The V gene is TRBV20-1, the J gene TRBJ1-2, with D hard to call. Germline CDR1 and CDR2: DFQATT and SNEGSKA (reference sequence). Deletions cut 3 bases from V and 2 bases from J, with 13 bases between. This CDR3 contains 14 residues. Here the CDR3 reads CSASEVLENYGYTF. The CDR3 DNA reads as TGCAGTGCTAGTGAGGTCTTGGAGAACTATGGCTACACCTTC.

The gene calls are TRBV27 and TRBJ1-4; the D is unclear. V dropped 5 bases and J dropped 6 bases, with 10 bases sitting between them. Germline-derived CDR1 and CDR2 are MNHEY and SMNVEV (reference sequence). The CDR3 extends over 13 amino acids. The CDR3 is CASSPGGYEKLFF. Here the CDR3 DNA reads TGTGCCAGCAGTCCGGGAGGTTATGAAAAACTGTTTTTT.

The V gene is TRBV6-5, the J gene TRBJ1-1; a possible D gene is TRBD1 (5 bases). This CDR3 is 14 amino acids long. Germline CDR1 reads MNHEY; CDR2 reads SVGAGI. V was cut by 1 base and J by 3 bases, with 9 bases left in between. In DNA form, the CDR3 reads TGTGCCAGCAGTTACTTCGGGGGGTACACTGAAGCTTTCTTT. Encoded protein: CASSYFGGYTEAFF.

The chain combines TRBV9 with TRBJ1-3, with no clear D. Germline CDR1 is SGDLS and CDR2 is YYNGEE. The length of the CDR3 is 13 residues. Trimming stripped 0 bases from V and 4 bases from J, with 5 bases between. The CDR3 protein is CASSVDLGNTIYF. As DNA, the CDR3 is TGTGCCAGCAGCGTAGACTTGGGAAACACCATATATTTT.

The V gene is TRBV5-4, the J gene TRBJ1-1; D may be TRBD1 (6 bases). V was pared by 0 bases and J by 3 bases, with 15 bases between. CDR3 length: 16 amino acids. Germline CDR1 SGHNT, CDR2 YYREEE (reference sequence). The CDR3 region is CASSLGPQGRYTEAFF. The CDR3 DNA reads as TGTGCCAGCAGCTTGGGACCACAGGGTAGGTACACTGAAGCTTTCTTT.

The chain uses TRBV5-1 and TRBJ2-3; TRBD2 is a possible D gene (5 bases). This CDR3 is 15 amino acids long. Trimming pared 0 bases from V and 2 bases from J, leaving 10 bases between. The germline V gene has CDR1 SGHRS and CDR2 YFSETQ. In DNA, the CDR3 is TGCGCCAGCAGCTTGGTCGGGGAGTTCACAGATACGCAGTATTTT. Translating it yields CASSLVGEFTDTQYF.

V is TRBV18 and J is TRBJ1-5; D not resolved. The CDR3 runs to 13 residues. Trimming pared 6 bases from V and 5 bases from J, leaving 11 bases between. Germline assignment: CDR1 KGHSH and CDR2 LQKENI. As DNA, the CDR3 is TGTGCCAGCTCCGAGGGCGGGCATCAGCCCCAGCATTTT. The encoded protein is CASSEGGHQPQHF.

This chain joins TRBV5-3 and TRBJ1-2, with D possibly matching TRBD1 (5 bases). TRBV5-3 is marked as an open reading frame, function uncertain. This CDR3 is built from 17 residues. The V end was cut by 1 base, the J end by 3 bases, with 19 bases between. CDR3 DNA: TGTGCCAGAAGCTTGAGTCTATGGAGGGGAAGGGACTATGGCTACACCTTC. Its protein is CARSLSLWRGRDYGYTF.

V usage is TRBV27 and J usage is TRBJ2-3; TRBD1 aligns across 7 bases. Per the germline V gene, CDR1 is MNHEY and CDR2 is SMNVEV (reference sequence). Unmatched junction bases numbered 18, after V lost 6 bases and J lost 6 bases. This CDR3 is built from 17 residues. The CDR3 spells CASRREMTGIAADTQYF. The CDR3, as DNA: TGTGCCAGCAGGAGGGAGATGACAGGGATCGCCGCTGATACGCAGTATTTT.

This CDR3 reads CASSLALTDTQYF. CDR3 nucleotide sequence: TGTGCCAGCAGCTTAGCCCTCACAGATACGCAGTATTTT. This chain uses TRBV7-2 with TRBJ2-3, with D unclear. Trimming pared 0 bases from V and 2 bases from J, leaving 3 bases between. The CDR3 length is 13 residues. Per the germline V gene, CDR1 is SGHTA and CDR2 is FQGNSA.

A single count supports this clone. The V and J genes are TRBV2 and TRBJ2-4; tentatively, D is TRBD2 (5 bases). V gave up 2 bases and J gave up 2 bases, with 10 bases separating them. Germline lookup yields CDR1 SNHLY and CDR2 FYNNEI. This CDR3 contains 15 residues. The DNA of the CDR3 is TGTGCCAGCAGTGAATGGAGGCAGACCAAAAACATTCAGTACTTC. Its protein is CASSEWRQTKNIQYF.

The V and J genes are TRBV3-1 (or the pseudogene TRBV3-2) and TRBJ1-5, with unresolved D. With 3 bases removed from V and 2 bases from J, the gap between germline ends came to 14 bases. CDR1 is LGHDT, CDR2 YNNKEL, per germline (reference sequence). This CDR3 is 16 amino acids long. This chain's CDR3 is CASSHSSTAGNQPQHF. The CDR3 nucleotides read TGTGCCAGCAGCCACTCCTCCACAGCGGGCAATCAGCCCCAGCATTTT.

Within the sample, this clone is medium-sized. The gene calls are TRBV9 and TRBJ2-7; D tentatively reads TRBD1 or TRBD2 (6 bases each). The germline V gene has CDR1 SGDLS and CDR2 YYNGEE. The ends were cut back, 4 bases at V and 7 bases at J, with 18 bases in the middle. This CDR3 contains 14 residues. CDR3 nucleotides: TGTGCCAGCAGCTCCCATCCGAAGGGGGGTGAGCAGTACGTC. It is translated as CASSSHPKGGEQYV.

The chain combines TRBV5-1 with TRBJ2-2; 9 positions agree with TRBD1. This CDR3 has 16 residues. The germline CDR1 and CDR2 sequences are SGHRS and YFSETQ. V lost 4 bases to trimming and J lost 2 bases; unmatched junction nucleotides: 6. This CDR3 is CASSARTGVNTGELFF. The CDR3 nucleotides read TGCGCCAGCAGCGCCCGGACAGGGGTAAACACCGGGGAGCTGTTTTTT. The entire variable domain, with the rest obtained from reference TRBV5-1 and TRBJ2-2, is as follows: KAGVTQTPRYLIKTRGQQVTLSCSPISGHRSVSWYQQTPGQGLQFLFEYFSETQRNKGNFPGRFSGRQFSNSRSEMNVSTLELGDSALYLCASSARTGVNTGELFFGEGSRLTVL.

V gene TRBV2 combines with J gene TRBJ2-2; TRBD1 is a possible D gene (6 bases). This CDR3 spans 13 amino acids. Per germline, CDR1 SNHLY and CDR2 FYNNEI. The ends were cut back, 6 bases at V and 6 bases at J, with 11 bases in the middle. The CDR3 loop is CASRRQAPGELFF. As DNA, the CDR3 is TGTGCCAGCAGGCGACAGGCCCCCGGGGAGCTGTTTTTT.

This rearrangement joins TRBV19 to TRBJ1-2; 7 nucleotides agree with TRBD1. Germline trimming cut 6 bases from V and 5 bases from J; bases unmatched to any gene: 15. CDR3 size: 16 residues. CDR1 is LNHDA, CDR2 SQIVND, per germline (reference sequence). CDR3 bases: TGTGCCAGTAGACGAACCCAGAGACAGGGACAGTATGGCTACACCTTC. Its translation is CASRRTQRQGQYGYTF.

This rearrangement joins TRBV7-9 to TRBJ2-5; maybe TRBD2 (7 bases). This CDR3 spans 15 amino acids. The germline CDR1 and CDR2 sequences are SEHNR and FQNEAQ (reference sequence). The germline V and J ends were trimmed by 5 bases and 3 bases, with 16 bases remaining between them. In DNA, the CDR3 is TGTGCCAGCAGCCACGCTGGGGGGGGCGAAGAGACCCAGTACTTC. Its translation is CASSHAGGGEETQYF. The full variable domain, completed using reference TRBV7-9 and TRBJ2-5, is DTGVSQNPRHKITKRGQNVTFRCDPISEHNRLYWYRQTLGQGPEFLTYFQNEAQLEKSRLLSDRFSAERPKGSFSTLEIQRTEQGDSAMYLCASSHAGGGEETQYFGPGTRLLVL.

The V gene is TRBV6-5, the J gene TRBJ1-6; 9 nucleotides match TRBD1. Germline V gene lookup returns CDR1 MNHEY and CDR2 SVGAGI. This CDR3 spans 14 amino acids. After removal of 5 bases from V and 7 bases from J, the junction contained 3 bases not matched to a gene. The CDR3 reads CASSRGQGNSPLHF. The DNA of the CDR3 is TGTGCCAGCAGTCGGGGACAGGGAAATTCACCCCTCCACTTT.

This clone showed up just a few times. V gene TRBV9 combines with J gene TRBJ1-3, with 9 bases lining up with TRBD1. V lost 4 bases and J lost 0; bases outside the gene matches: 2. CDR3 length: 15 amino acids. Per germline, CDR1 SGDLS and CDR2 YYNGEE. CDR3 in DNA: TGTGCCAGCAGCTCGACAGGGGGCTCTGGAAACACCATATATTTT. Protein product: CASSSTGGSGNTIYF.

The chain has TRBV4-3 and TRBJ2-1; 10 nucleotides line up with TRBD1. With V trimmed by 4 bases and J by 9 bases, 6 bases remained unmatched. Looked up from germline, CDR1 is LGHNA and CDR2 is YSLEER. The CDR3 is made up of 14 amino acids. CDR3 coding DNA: TGCGCCAGCAGCCTGGGACAGGGGAGGGGTGAGCAGTTCTTC. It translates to CASSLGQGRGEQFF.

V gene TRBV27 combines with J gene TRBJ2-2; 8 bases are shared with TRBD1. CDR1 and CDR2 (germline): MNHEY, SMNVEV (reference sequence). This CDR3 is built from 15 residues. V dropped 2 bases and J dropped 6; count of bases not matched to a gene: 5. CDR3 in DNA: TGTGCCAGCAGTTTAAACAGGGGGTTGGCCGGGGAGCTGTTTTTT. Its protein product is CASSLNRGLAGELFF.

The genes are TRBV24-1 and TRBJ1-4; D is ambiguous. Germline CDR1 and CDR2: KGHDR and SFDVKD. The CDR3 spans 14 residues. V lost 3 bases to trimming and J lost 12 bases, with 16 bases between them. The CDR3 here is CATSDPTFPGELFF. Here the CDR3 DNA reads TGTGCCACCAGTGATCCAACTTTTCCTGGGGAACTGTTTTTT.